This note documents a single T cell receptor (beta chain) sequence. These data originate in a study of blood T cell repertoires in COVID-19. Turning to the study itself: T cells, B-cell-depleted T cells, or PBMCs provided the cDNA or gDNA that served as material.

Original processing notes: Reference gene primer amplification yielded estimated nucleated cell counts. The table came from immunoSEQ multiplex PCR; TCRdb's copy has only in-frame clones and leaves some out. V, J and clone size were drawn from that table, and D and trimming were deduced from the DNA. The sample shows 30,000 to 40,000 clones, roughly 85% of them seen only once. Germline lookup yields CDR1 LNHDA and CDR2 SQIVND (reference sequence). V lost 4 bases and J lost 6; bases outside the gene matches: 7. The CDR3 is 14 amino acids. This chain links TRBV19 with TRBJ2-3, with TRBD1 identical over 7 bases. Sequencing was carried out using peripheral blood. This clonotype was sampled from a man aged 55 to 70 with active or convalescent COVID-19. The CDR3 bases are TGTGCCAGTAGTAAGGGGGCAGGGGTTGATACGCAGTATTTT. Amino acids: CASSKGAGVDTQYF.